This entry features one T cell receptor (beta chain) sequence. Its target is unknown. This sample is part of a study of identical twins. The CDR3 is made up of 12 amino acids. Germline CDR1 MGHRA, CDR2 YSYEKL. V lost 2 bases to trimming and J lost 5 bases, with 5 bases between them. Study findings and constraints: Within cord blood, abundant beta clonotypes carried fewer insertions, but memory repertoires showed no such trend.

TCRdb itself ran the 5' RACE reads through MiXCR, one entry per CDR3 protein. The sample has approximately 550,000 distinct CDR3 sequences, approximately 20% seen once; the top ten hold about 0.5%. Another study also made use of these data, one on yellow fever vaccine responses in identical twins.

The chain couples TRBV4-1 to TRBJ2-3; D gene uncertain. This TCR came from a woman between 18 and 29 years old in good health. Sequencing used CD4+ T cells sorted from blood. The DNA for the CDR3 is TGCGCCAGCAGCCAAATTTTAGATACGCAGTATTTT. This sequence encodes CASSQILDTQYF.